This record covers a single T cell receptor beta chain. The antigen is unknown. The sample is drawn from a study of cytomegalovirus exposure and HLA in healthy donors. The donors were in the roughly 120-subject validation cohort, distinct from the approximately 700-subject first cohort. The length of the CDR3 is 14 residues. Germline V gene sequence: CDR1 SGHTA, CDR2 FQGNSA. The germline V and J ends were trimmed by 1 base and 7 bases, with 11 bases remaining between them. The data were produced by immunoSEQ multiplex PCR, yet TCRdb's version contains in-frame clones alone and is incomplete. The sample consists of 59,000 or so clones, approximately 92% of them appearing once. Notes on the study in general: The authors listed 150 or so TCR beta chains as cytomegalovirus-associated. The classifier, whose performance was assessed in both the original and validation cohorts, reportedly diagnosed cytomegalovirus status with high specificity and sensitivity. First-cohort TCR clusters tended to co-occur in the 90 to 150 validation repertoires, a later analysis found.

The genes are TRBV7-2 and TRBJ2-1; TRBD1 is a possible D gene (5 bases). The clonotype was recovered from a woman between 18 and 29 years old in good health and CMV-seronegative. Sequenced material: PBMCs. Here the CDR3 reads CASSLVTGENEQFF. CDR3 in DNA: TGTGCCAGCAGCTTAGTTACAGGAGAAAATGAGCAGTTCTTC.